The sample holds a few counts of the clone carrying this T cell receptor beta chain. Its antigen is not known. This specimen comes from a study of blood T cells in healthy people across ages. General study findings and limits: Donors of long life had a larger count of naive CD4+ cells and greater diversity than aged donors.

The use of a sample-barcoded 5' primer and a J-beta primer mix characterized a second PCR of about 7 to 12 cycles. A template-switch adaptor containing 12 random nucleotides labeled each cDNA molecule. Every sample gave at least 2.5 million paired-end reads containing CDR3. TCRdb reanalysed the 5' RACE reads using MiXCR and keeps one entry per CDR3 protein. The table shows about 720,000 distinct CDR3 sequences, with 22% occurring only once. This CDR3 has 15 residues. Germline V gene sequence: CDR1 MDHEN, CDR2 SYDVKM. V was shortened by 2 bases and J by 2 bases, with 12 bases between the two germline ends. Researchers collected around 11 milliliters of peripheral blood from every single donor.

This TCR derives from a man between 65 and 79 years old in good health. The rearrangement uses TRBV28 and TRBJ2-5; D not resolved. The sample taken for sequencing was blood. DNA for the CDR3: TGTGCCAGCAGTTTACTCTCTGTCCTACAAGAGACCCAGTACTTC. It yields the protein CASSLLSVLQETQYF. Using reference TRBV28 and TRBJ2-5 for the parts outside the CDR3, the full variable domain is DVKVTQSSRYLVKRTGEKVFLECVQDMDHENMFWYRQDPGLGLRLIYFSYDVKMKEKGDIPEGYSVSREKKERFSLILESASTNQTSMYLCASSLLSVLQETQYFGPGTRLLVL.